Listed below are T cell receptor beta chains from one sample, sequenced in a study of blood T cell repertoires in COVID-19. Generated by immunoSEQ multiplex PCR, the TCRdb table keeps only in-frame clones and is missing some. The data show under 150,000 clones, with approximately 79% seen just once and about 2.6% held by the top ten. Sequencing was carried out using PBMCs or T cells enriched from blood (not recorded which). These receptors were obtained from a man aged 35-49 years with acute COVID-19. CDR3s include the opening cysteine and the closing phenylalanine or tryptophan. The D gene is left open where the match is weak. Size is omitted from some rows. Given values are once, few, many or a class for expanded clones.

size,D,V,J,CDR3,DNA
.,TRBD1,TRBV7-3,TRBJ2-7,CASSSTGGGNEQYF,TGTGCCAGCAGCTCGACAGGGGGAGGGAACGAGCAGTACTTC
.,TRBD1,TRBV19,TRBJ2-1,CASGRRDRGYNEQFF,TGTGCCAGTGGACGCCGCGACAGGGGCTACAATGAGCAGTTCTTC
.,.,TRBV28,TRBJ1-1,CASRANEGRKTEAFF,TGTGCCAGCAGAGCCAACGAGGGCCGAAAAACTGAAGCTTTCTTT
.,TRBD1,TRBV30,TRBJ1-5,CAWSEYRGLPQHF,TGTGCCTGGAGTGAATACAGGGGATTGCCCCAGCATTTT
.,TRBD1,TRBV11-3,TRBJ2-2,CASSSGTGFGELFF,TGTGCCAGCAGCTCCGGGACAGGGTTCGGGGAGCTGTTTTTT
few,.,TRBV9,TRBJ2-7,CASSPGGLGEQYF,TGTGCCAGCAGCCCAGGGGGGTTAGGGGAGCAGTACTTC
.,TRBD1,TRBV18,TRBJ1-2,CASSPQGARNGYTF,TGTGCCAGCTCACCACAGGGGGCGCGGAATGGCTACACCTTC
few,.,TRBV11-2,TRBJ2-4,CASSIHRGTGTKNIQYF,TGTGCCAGCAGTATCCACCGAGGAACAGGGACCAAAAACATTCAGTACTTC
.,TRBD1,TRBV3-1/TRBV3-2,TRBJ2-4,CASGLWTGKNIQYF,TGTGCCAGCGGACTCTGGACAGGGAAAAACATTCAGTACTTC
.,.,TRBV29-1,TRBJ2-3,CSVVYRAPTDTQYF,TGCAGCGTTGTGTACAGGGCCCCCACAGATACGCAGTATTTT
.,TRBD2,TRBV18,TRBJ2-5,CASSPLGGAETQYF,TGTGCCAGCTCACCACTCGGGGGGGCGGAGACCCAGTACTTC
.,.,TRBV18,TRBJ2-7,CASSPSGDFTYEQYF,TGTGCCAGCTCACCTTCCGGGGACTTCACCTACGAGCAGTACTTC
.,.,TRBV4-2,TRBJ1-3,CASSQAAGPRDTIYF,TGTGCCAGCAGCCAAGCCGCAGGGCCCCGGGACACCATATATTTT
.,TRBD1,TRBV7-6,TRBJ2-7,CASSLGQGDYEQYF,TGTGCCAGCAGCTTAGGACAGGGCGACTACGAGCAGTACTTC
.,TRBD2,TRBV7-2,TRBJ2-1,CASSLVRGRAGSYNEQFF,TGTGCCAGCAGCTTAGTACGTGGGAGGGCCGGGTCCTACAATGAGCAGTTCTTC
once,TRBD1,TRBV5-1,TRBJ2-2,CASHRGRIDTGELFF,TGCGCCAGCCACAGGGGGCGGATTGACACCGGGGAGCTGTTTTTT
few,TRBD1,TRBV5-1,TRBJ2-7,CASSKTGDYEQYF,TGCGCCAGCAGCAAGACAGGGGACTACGAGCAGTACTTC
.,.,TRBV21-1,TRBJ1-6,CASSKGGGQGTNSPLHF,TGTGCCAGCAGCAAAGGGGGTGGACAGGGCACCAATTCACCCCTCCACTTT
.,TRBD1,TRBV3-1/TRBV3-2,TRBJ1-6,CASSQPGQGDSPLHF,TGTGCCAGCAGCCAACCGGGACAGGGAGATTCACCCCTCCACTTT
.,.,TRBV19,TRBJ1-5,CASSNIIGQPQHF,TGTGCCAGTAGTAATATTATCGGTCAGCCCCAGCATTTT
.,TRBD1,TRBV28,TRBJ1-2,CASTLDRNYGYTF,TGTGCCAGCACCTTGGACAGGAACTATGGCTACACCTTC
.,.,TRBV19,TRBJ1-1,CASSRVWGDYTEAFF,TGTGCCAGTAGCCGAGTTTGGGGGGATTACACTGAAGCTTTCTTT
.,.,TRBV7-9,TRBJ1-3,CASSSQQGSGNTIYF,TGTGCCAGCAGCTCCCAACAGGGATCTGGAAACACCATATATTTT
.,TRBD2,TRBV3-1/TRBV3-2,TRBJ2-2,CASSQERGVDTGELFF,TGTGCCAGCAGCCAAGAACGGGGGGTCGACACCGGGGAGCTGTTTTTT
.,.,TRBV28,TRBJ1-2,CASSFPGGPFYGYTF,TGTGCCAGCAGTTTCCCCGGGGGGCCATTCTATGGCTACACCTTC
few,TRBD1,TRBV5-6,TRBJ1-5,CASSLGQGYQPQHF,TGTGCCAGCAGCTTGGGACAGGGCTATCAGCCCCAGCATTTT
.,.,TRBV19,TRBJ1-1,CASRPGQQNTEAFF,TGTGCCAGTAGACCGGGACAACAGAACACTGAAGCTTTCTTT
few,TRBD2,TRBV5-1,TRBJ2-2,CASKTGGYTGELFF,TGCGCCAGCAAAACGGGGGGATACACCGGGGAGCTGTTTTTT
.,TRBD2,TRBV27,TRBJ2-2,CASSGAGGGELFF,TGTGCCAGCAGCGGAGCGGGAGGCGGGGAGCTGTTTTTT
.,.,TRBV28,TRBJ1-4,CATTPGHSTNEKLFF,TGTGCCACCACTCCGGGACACTCAACTAATGAAAAACTGTTTTTT
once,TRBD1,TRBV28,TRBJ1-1,CASRPTGPEAFF,TGTGCCAGCAGGCCGACAGGGCCTGAAGCTTTCTTT
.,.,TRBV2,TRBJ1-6,CASSEVANSPLHF,TGTGCCAGCAGTGAAGTAGCTAATTCACCCCTCCACTTT
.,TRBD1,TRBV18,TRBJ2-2,CASSPRTGSGGELFF,TGTGCCAGCTCACCTAGGACAGGATCGGGCGGGGAGCTGTTTTTT
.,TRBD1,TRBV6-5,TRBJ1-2,CASSYSPGGYGYTF,TGTGCCAGCAGTTACTCACCAGGGGGCTATGGCTACACCTTC
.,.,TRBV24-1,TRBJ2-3,CATSDYSDTQYF,TGTGCCACCAGTGACTATTCAGATACGCAGTATTTT
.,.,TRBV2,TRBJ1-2,CASSYTGDFYGYTF,TGTGCCAGCAGTTACACAGGAGATTTCTATGGCTACACCTTC
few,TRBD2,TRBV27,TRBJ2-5,CASSLSRTSGRPGETQYF,TGTGCCAGCAGTTTATCGAGGACTAGCGGGCGACCGGGAGAGACCCAGTACTTC